This T cell receptor beta chain was observed in a study of cytomegalovirus exposure and HLA in healthy donors. The CDR3 covers 13 residues. The ends lost 1 base at V and 5 bases at J; junction bases unmatched: 0. The germline CDR1 and CDR2 sequences are SGHTA and FQGNSA. With 60 Vbeta and 13 Jbeta primers, the PCR was carried out. The repertoire was sequenced with immunoSEQ multiplex PCR; TCRdb's copy has only in-frame clones and lacks some. This table has 150,000 to 250,000 clones, around 76% appearing once. This chain links TRBV7-2 with TRBJ1-2; TRBD1 matches 8 bases. The specimen was PBMCs. This clonotype originated in a man aged 30-40 years in good health and CMV-seronegative. For the CDR3, the DNA is TGTGCCAGCAGCTTAGGACAGGGGTATGGCTACACCTTC. Its translation is CASSLGQGYGYTF. The full variable domain, completed using reference TRBV7-2 and TRBJ1-2, is GAGVSQSPSNKVTEKGKDVELRCDPISGHTALYWYRQSLGQGLEFLIYFQGNSAPDKSGLPSDRFSAERTGGSVSTLTIQRTQQEDSAVYLCASSLGQGYGYTFGSGTRLTVV.